One and the same sample provided the 17 T cell receptor beta chains below, sequenced in a study of blood T cell repertoires in COVID-19. Profiled with immunoSEQ multiplex PCR; TCRdb holds only in-frame clones, not every one. The data contain 140,000 to 150,000 clones, around 82% of them singletons. The sequenced material came from peripheral blood. All receptors derive from a man aged 55 to 69 with active or convalescent COVID-19.

The rearrangement links TRBV5-4 to TRBJ1-2, with a possible D match to TRBD1 (6 bases). This CDR3 has 12 amino acids. Germline V CDR1 and CDR2: SGHNT, YYREEE (reference sequence). V was pared by 4 bases and J by 7 bases, with 11 bases between. CDR3 in DNA: TGTGCCAGCAGCGGAACAGGGCGTGGCTACACCTTC. This gives the protein CASSGTGRGYTF.

V gene TRBV7-9 combines with J gene TRBJ1-2, with D possibly matching TRBD1 (5 bases). V lost 2 bases and J lost 2, with 12 bases in between. This CDR3 has 15 amino acids. Germline values: CDR1 SEHNR, CDR2 FQNEAQ (reference sequence). CDR3 amino acids: CASSLNGGGNYGYTF. As DNA, the CDR3 is TGTGCCAGCAGCTTAAACGGGGGAGGGAACTATGGCTACACCTTC. The whole variable domain, filled in from reference TRBV7-9 and TRBJ1-2, reads DTGVSQNPRHKITKRGQNVTFRCDPISEHNRLYWYRQTLGQGPEFLTYFQNEAQLEKSRLLSDRFSAERPKGSFSTLEIQRTEQGDSAMYLCASSLNGGGNYGYTFGSGTRLTVV.

The rearrangement uses TRBV5-6 and TRBJ2-3; D is unclear. Trimming took 4 bases from V and 4 from J, leaving 13 bases between them. This CDR3 region has 14 residues. The germline V gene encodes CDR1 SGHDT and CDR2 YYEEEE. CDR3 amino acids: CASSTGAIADTQYF. The CDR3 coding sequence is TGTGCCAGCAGCACCGGTGCTATCGCAGATACGCAGTATTTT. Full variable domain (outside the CDR3, taken from reference TRBV5-6 and TRBJ2-3): DAGVTQSPTHLIKTRGQQVTLRCSPKSGHDTVSWYQQALGQGPQFIFQYYEEEERQRGNFPDRFSGHQFPNYSSELNVNALLLGDSALYLCASSTGAIADTQYFGPGTRLTVL.

The chain couples TRBV4-2 to TRBJ1-1; 7 bases match TRBD1. The CDR3 length is 17 residues. Looked up from germline, CDR1 is LGHNA and CDR2 is YNFKEQ. Trimming removed 2 bases from V and 0 bases from J; junction bases left unmatched: 9. Here the CDR3 reads CASSQLRGQSMNTEAFF. The DNA for the CDR3 is TGTGCCAGCAGCCAACTGAGGGGACAGTCGATGAACACTGAAGCTTTCTTT.

This chain connects TRBV6-2 or TRBV6-3 to TRBJ1-1; 12 bases are shared with TRBD1. Germline lookup yields CDR1 MNHEY and CDR2 SVGEGT. The CDR3 spans 14 residues. With V trimmed by 4 bases and J by 6 bases, 3 bases remained unmatched. The CDR3 spells CASSFGTGGSEAFF. The CDR3 region has the DNA TGTGCCAGCAGTTTTGGGACAGGGGGCTCTGAAGCTTTCTTT.

This chain joins TRBV2 and TRBJ1-4; 7 nucleotides agree with TRBD1. The CDR3 runs to 14 residues. Germline CDR1 SNHLY, CDR2 FYNNEI. Trimming at V came to 5 bases and at J to 8 bases, leaving 8 bases not matched to a gene. This CDR3 is CASSYLPQGEKLFF. The CDR3 coding sequence is TGTGCCAGCAGTTACCTCCCACAGGGGGAAAAACTGTTTTTT.

This chain's CDR3 is CASSQSGGNTQYF. DNA for the CDR3: TGTGCCAGCAGCCAATCGGGAGGGAATACGCAGTATTTT. This chain connects TRBV16 to TRBJ2-3; TRBD2 aligns across 7 bases. From germline, CDR1 is KGHSY and CDR2 FQNENV. The CDR3 sequence is 13 residues long. The V segment lost 0 bases and the J segment 7 bases; nucleotides outside the gene matches: 1.

This clone occurred once. The V gene is TRBV6-5, the J gene TRBJ2-7; 7 bases line up with TRBD1. CDR1 and CDR2 (germline): MNHEY, SVGAGI. This CDR3 has 13 residues. The V gene end was trimmed by 6 bases and the J gene end by 1 base; junction bases not matched to a gene: 3. Written as DNA, the CDR3 is TGTGCCAGCAGACCGGGACAGTCCTACGAGCAGTACTTC. It encodes CASRPGQSYEQYF.

The gene calls are TRBV7-3 and TRBJ2-3; 13 bases align to TRBD2. Germline V gene lookup returns CDR1 SGHTA and CDR2 FQGTGA. This CDR3 spans 16 amino acids. V lost 4 bases to trimming and J lost 2 bases; unmatched junction nucleotides: 3. The CDR3: CASSSGLAGDTDTQYF. CDR3 in DNA: TGTGCCAGCAGCTCCGGACTAGCGGGAGACACAGATACGCAGTATTTT.

This clone was seen a few times. The rearrangement uses TRBV7-8 and TRBJ2-7, with TRBD2 identical over 7 bases. Unmatched junction bases numbered 11, after V lost 1 base and J lost 5 bases. Germline CDR1 reads SGHVS; CDR2 reads FQNEAQ. The CDR3 sequence is 16 residues long. The chain's CDR3 is CASSLDSRRGTHEQYF. The CDR3 nucleotides read TGTGCCAGCAGCTTAGATAGTAGGCGGGGGACGCACGAGCAGTACTTC.

The V call is TRBV5-1, the J call TRBJ2-5, with 8 nucleotides matching TRBD1. The V gene's germline CDR1 is SGHRS and CDR2 YFSETQ. With 1 base clipped from V and 7 bases from J, the junction kept 9 bases outside the gene matches. The CDR3 is 15 amino acids. CDR3 in DNA: TGCGCCAGCAGCTTGTCGACAGGGGATATGGGGACCCAGTACTTC. This gives the protein CASSLSTGDMGTQYF.

The chain links TRBV2 to TRBJ1-5; tentatively, D is TRBD1 (5 bases). Germline CDR1 and CDR2: SNHLY and FYNNEI. Trimming shortened V by 2 bases and J by 4 bases, and 12 bases separated the two germline ends. The CDR3 sequence is 15 residues long. CDR3 protein: CASSERQTRNQPQHF. The CDR3 coding sequence is TGTGCCAGCAGTGAACGACAGACGAGGAATCAGCCCCAGCATTTT.

This clone was picked up one time. The rearrangement joins TRBV7-2 to TRBJ1-2; unclear D gene. Germline values: CDR1 SGHTA, CDR2 FQGNSA. V gave up 4 bases and J gave up 7 bases, with 19 bases separating them. The CDR3 is made up of 15 amino acids. CDR3 coding DNA: TGTGCCAGCAGCTCGTCGGACTCCCGGACGCGTGGCTACACCTTC. This sequence encodes CASSSSDSRTRGYTF.

This clone occurred a few times. The chain is built from TRBV7-8 and TRBJ2-5, with TRBD2 matching 8 bases. CDR1 and CDR2 from the germline V gene are SGHVS and FQNEAQ. This CDR3 spans 13 amino acids. Trimming cost V 6 bases and J 5 bases; bases outside gene matches: 5. The CDR3 nucleotides read TGTGCCAGCAGTGGGGGCGGGAGGGAGACCCAGTACTTC. Protein product: CASSGGGRETQYF.

The rearrangement uses TRBV5-1 and TRBJ2-6; 9 nucleotides line up with TRBD1. CDR1 and CDR2 from the germline V gene are SGHRS and YFSETQ. The J segment lost 2 bases and the V segment lost 5 bases, leaving 2 bases of the junction unmatched. CDR3 length: 15 amino acids. CDR3 DNA sequence: TGCGCCAGCAGTACAGGGGGCGCTGGGGCCAACGTCCTGACTTTC. Protein sequence: CASSTGGAGANVLTF.

The J gene is TRBJ1-2, the V gene TRBV3-1 (or the pseudogene TRBV3-2); TRBD1 agrees at 7 bases. Germline V gene data show CDR1 as LGHDT and CDR2 as YNNKEL (reference sequence). J gave up 7 bases and V 5 bases, and 7 bases lay outside the gene matches. This CDR3 spans 13 amino acids. The CDR3 nucleotides read TGTGCCAGCAGCTTGACAGGGACCGGTGGCTACACCTTC. Its translation is CASSLTGTGGYTF.

The V and J genes are TRBV5-1 and TRBJ2-2; D possibly corresponds to TRBD1 (6 bases). Per germline, CDR1 SGHRS and CDR2 YFSETQ. V was trimmed by 0 bases and J by 7 bases, leaving 10 bases between them. The CDR3 covers 14 residues. CDR3 coding DNA: TGCGCCAGCAGCTTGGATGGGGGCAGCGGGGAGCTGTTTTTT. It translates to CASSLDGGSGELFF. Combining the CDR3 with reference TRBV5-1 and TRBJ2-2 gives the whole variable domain KAGVTQTPRYLIKTRGQQVTLSCSPISGHRSVSWYQQTPGQGLQFLFEYFSETQRNKGNFPGRFSGRQFSNSRSEMNVSTLELGDSALYLCASSLDGGSGELFFGEGSRLTVL.